Below, 9 T cell receptor beta chains from the same sample are listed, as sequenced in a study of blood T cell repertoires in COVID-19. Clones were sequenced by immunoSEQ multiplex PCR, and TCRdb holds only the in-frame ones, with some missing. The sample carries about 210,000 clones, about four fifths recorded once. The sequencing sample was made of peripheral blood. The origin of the receptors is a woman aged 40 to 55 with active or convalescent COVID-19.

This sequence joins TRBV24-1 and TRBJ2-1, with TRBD2 identical over 12 bases. Looked up from germline, CDR1 is KGHDR and CDR2 is SFDVKD. The J segment lost 6 bases and the V segment lost 8 bases, leaving 4 bases of the junction unmatched. The CDR3 consists of 14 residues. CDR3 region: CATTGLAGTNEQFF. Here the CDR3 DNA reads TGTGCCACCACGGGACTAGCGGGCACCAATGAGCAGTTCTTC.

This clone has only a few counts. The chain couples TRBV7-2 to TRBJ1-1, with TRBD1 as a possible D gene (5 bases). The V and J ends lost 3 bases and 4 bases respectively, with 15 bases between them. This CDR3 has 15 residues. From germline, CDR1 is SGHTA and CDR2 FQGNSA. CDR3 loop: CASSLEGRRSTEAFF. The DNA for the CDR3 is TGTGCCAGCAGCTTGGAGGGGCGCAGGAGCACTGAAGCTTTCTTT.

The chain joins TRBV9 to TRBJ1-5; 8 bases align to TRBD1. The CDR3 has 15 residues. J gave up 0 bases and V 8 bases, and 7 bases lay outside the gene matches. Germline assignment: CDR1 SGDLS and CDR2 YYNGEE. As DNA, the CDR3 is TGTGCCAGTTCTGGGACAGGATATAGCAATCAGCCCCAGCATTTT. Residues: CASSGTGYSNQPQHF.

This chain connects TRBV18 to TRBJ2-7; TRBD1 matches at 7 bases. Losses at the gene ends were 5 bases for V and 1 base for J; bases not matched to a gene: 11. This CDR3 is 16 amino acids long. CDR1 is KGHSH and CDR2 is LQKENI in the germline V gene. The CDR3 region has the DNA TGTGCCAGCTCAGCCACTTTACAGGGGACATCCTACGAGCAGTACTTC. This gives the protein CASSATLQGTSYEQYF.

The CDR3 coding sequence is TGTGCCAGCAGCTCCTACAGGGGGCAGGCCTACGAGCAGTACTTC. It specifies CASSSYRGQAYEQYF. The V and J genes are TRBV11-2 and TRBJ2-7; 9 nucleotides match TRBD1. This CDR3 is 15 amino acids long. Trimming cost V 4 bases and J 2 bases; bases outside gene matches: 6. Looked up from germline, CDR1 is SGHAT and CDR2 is FQNNGV.

J is TRBJ2-2 and V is TRBV2; perhaps TRBD1 as D (6 bases). The CDR3 covers 17 residues. V lost 1 base and J 4 bases, leaving 16 bases between the germline ends. Germline loops: CDR1 SNHLY, CDR2 FYNNEI. Here the CDR3 DNA reads TGTGCCAGCAGTGAAGTCCCAGGGGAGAGTTCCACCGGGGAGCTGTTTTTT. It encodes CASSEVPGESSTGELFF. Filled out from reference TRBV2 and TRBJ2-2, the complete variable domain reads EPEVTQTPSHQVTQMGQEVILRCVPISNHLYFYWYRQILGQKVEFLVSFYNNEISEKSEIFDDQFSVERPDGSNFTLKIRSTKLEDSAMYFCASSEVPGESSTGELFFGEGSRLTVL.

Notes on this clone: Other DNA sequences in the sample encode the same CDR3. The rearrangement joins TRBV7-3 to TRBJ2-3; a weak D match, TRBD2 (6 bases). The germline V gene encodes CDR1 SGHTA and CDR2 FQGTGA. V was shortened by 0 bases and J by 0 bases, with 7 bases between the two germline ends. The CDR3 loop spans 15 amino acids. CDR3 amino acids: CASSLTGSSTDTQYF. CDR3 nucleotides: TGTGCCAGCAGCTTAACCGGGAGTAGCACAGATACGCAGTATTTT.

The CDR3 loop is CASSLDQGGYGYTF. The CDR3 region has the DNA TGTGCCAGCAGCTTAGACCAGGGAGGGTATGGCTACACCTTC. This sequence joins TRBV7-2 and TRBJ1-2; TRBD1 might be the D (5 bases). Germline V gene lookup returns CDR1 SGHTA and CDR2 FQGNSA. The CDR3 is made up of 14 amino acids. The V end lost 1 base, the J end lost 5 bases, and 11 bases lay between the germline ends.

The rearrangement joins TRBV24-1 to TRBJ2-1; 9 bases align to TRBD1. V trimming: 1 base; J trimming: 6 bases; junction bases outside the gene matches: 6. This CDR3 spans 16 amino acids. Germline V gene data show CDR1 as KGHDR and CDR2 as SFDVKD. The CDR3 loop is CATSDFRDRETNEQFF. The CDR3 DNA sequence: TGTGCCACCAGTGATTTTAGGGACAGGGAGACCAATGAGCAGTTCTTC.